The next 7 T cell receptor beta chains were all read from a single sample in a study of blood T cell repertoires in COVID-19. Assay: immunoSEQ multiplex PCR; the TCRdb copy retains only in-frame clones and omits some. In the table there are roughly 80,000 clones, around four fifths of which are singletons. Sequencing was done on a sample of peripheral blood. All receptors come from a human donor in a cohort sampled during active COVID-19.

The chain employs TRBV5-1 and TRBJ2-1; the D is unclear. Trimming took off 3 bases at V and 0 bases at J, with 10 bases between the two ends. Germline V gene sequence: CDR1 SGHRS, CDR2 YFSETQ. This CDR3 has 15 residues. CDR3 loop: CASSSTEYSYNEQFF. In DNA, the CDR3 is TGCGCCAGCAGCTCCACGGAGTACTCCTACAATGAGCAGTTCTTC.

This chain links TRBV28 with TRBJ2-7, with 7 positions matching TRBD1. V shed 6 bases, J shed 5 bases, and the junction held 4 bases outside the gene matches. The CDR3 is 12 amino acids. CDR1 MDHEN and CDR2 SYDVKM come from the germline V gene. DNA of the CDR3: TGTGCCAGCAGACCAGACAGGGACGAGCAGTACTTC. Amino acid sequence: CASRPDRDEQYF.

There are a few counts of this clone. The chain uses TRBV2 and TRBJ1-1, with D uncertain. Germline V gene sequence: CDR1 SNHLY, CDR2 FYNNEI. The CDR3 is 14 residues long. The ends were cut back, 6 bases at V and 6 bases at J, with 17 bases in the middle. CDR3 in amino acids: CASSQIQSRAEAFF. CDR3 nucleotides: TGTGCCAGCAGCCAAATACAAAGTCGTGCTGAAGCTTTCTTT. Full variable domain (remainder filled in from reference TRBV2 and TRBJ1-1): EPEVTQTPSHQVTQMGQEVILRCVPISNHLYFYWYRQILGQKVEFLVSFYNNEISEKSEIFDDQFSVERPDGSNFTLKIRSTKLEDSAMYFCASSQIQSRAEAFFGQGTRLTVV.

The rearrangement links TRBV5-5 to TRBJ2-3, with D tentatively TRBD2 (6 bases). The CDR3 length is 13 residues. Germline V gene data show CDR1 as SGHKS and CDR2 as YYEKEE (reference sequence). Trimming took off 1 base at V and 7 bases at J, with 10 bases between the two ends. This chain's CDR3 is CASSLSGENTQYF. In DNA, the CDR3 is TGTGCCAGCAGCTTGTCGGGGGAGAATACGCAGTATTTT. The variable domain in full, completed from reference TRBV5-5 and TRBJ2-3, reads DAGVTQSPTHLIKTRGQQVTLRCSPISGHKSVSWYQQVLGQGPQFIFQYYEKEERGRGNFPDRFSARQFPNYSSELNVNALLLGDSALYLCASSLSGENTQYFGPGTRLTVL.

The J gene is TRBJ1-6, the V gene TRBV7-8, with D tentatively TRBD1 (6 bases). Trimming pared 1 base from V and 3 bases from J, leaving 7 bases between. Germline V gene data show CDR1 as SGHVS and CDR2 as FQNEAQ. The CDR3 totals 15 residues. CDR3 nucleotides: TGTGCCAGCAGCTTAGGCAGGGGCTATAATTCACCCCTCCACTTT. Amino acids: CASSLGRGYNSPLHF. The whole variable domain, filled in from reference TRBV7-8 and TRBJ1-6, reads GAGVSQSPRYKVAKRGQDVALRCDPISGHVSLFWYQQALGQGPEFLTYFQNEAQLDKSGLPSDRFFAERPEGSVSTLKIQRTQQEDSAVYLCASSLGRGYNSPLHFGNGTRLTVT.

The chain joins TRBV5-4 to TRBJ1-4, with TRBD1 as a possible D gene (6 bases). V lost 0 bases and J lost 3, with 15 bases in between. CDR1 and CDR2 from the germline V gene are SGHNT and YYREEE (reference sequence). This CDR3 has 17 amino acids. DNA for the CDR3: TGTGCCAGCAGCTTGGTGGGGGCAAGAGGGGCTAATGAAAAACTGTTTTTT. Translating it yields CASSLVGARGANEKLFF.

The CDR3 bases are TGTGCCAGCGCGGGGGCGGGTGGCTACACCTTC. Translated: CASAGAGGYTF. This chain connects TRBV6-6 to TRBJ1-2; TRBD1 might be the D (6 bases). Per germline, CDR1 MNHNY and CDR2 SVGAGI (reference sequence). The V end was cut by 8 bases, the J end by 7 bases, with 11 bases between. The CDR3 is made up of 11 amino acids.